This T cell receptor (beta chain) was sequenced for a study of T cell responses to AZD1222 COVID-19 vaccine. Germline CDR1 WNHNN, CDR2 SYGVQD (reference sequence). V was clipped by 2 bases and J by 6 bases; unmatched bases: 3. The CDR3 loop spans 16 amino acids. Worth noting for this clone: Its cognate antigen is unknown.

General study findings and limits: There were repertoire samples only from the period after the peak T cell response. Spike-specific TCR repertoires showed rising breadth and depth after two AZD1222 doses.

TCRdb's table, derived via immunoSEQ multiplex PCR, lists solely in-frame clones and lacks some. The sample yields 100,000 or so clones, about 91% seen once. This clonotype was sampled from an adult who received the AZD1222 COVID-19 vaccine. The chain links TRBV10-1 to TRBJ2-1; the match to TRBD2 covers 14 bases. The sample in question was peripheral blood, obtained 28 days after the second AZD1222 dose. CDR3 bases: TGCGCCAGCAGTGAGAGGGGACTAGCGGGAGCCAATGAGCAGTTCTTC. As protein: CASSERGLAGANEQFF.